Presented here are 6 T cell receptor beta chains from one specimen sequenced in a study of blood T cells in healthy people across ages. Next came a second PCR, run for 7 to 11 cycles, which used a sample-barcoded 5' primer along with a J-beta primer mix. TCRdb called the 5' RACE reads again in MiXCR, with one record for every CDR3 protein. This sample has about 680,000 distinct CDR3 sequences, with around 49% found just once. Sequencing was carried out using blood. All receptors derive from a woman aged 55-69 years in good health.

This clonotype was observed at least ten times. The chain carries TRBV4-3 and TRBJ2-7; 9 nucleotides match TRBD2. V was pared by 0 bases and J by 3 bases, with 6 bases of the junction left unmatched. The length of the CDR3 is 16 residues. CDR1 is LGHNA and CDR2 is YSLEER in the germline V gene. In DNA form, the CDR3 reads TGCGCCAGCAGCCAAGATCAAGGTAGCGGGAGCTACGAGCAGTACTTC. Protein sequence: CASSQDQGSGSYEQYF.

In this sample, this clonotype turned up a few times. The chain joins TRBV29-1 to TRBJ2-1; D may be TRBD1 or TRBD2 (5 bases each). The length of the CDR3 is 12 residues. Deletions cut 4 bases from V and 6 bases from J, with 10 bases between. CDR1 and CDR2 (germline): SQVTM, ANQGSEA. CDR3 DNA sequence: TGCAGCGTTGGGGTGAGGGGCAATGAGCAGTTCTTC. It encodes CSVGVRGNEQFF.

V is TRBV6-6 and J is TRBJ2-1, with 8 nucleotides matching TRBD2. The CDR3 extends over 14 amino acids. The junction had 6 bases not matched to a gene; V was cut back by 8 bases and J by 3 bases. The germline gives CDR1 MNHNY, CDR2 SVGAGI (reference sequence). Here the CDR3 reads CASGTSGIYNEQFF. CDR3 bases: TGTGCCAGCGGAACTAGCGGCATCTACAATGAGCAGTTCTTC.

For the CDR3, the DNA is TGCAGTGCTAGTTTGGGCCTCGGGGGGTACGAGCAGTACTTC. Its protein product is CSASLGLGGYEQYF. V gene TRBV20-1 combines with J gene TRBJ2-7, with 7 positions matching TRBD2. The CDR3 is 14 residues long. Germline V gives CDR1 DFQATT, CDR2 SNEGSKA (reference sequence). V shed 3 bases and J 4 bases; nucleotides not matched to a gene: 9.

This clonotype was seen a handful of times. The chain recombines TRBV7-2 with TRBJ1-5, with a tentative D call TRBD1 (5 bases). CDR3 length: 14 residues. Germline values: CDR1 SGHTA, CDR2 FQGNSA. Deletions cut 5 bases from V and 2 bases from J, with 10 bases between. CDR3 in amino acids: CASSPWGGNQPQHF. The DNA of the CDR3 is TGTGCCAGCAGCCCCTGGGGGGGCAATCAGCCCCAGCATTTT.

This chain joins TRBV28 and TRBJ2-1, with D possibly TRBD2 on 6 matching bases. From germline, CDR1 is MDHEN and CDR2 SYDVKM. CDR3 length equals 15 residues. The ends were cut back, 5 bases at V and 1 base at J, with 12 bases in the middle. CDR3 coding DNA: TGTGCCAGCAGTCCCCTTGGGGGGTCCTACAATGAGCAGTTCTTC. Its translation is CASSPLGGSYNEQFF.